This T cell receptor (beta chain) came from a study of blood T cells in healthy people across ages. This clonotype was counted between two and nine times. The V end lost 0 bases, the J end lost 2 bases, and 16 bases lay between the germline ends. CDR3 length equals 17 residues. Germline V gene data show CDR1 as SGHRS and CDR2 as YFSETQ. Together with a sample-barcoded 5' primer, a J-beta primer mix was included in a second PCR lasting 7 to 11 cycles. TCRdb passed the 5' RACE reads through MiXCR, listing each CDR3 protein once. The data contain 1.5 million or so distinct CDR3 sequences, under 55% of them singletons.

Sequenced input: blood. This chain links TRBV5-1 with TRBJ2-3; possibly TRBD2 for D (8 bases). This clonotype was obtained from a woman between 18 and 29 years old in good health. The CDR3 sequence is CASSLEGASGYTDTQYF. CDR3 DNA sequence: TGCGCCAGCAGCTTGGAGGGGGCTAGCGGGTACACAGATACGCAGTATTTT. Complete variable domain (other parts from reference TRBV5-1 and TRBJ2-3): KAGVTQTPRYLIKTRGQQVTLSCSPISGHRSVSWYQQTPGQGLQFLFEYFSETQRNKGNFPGRFSGRQFSNSRSEMNVSTLELGDSALYLCASSLEGASGYTDTQYFGPGTRLTVL.